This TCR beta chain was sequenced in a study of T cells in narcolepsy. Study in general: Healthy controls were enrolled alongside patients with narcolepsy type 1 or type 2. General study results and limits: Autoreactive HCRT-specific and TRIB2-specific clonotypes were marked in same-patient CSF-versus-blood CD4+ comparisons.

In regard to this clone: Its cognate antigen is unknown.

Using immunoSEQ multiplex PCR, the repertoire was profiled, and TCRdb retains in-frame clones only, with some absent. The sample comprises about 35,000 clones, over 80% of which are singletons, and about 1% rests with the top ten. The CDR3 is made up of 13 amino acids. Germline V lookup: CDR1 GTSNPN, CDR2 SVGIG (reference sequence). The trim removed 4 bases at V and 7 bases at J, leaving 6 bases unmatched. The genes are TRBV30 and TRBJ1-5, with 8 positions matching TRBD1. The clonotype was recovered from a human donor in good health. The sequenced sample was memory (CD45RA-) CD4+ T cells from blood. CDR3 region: CAWTSDREQPQHF. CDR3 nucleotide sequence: TGTGCCTGGACCTCGGACAGGGAGCAGCCCCAGCATTTT.